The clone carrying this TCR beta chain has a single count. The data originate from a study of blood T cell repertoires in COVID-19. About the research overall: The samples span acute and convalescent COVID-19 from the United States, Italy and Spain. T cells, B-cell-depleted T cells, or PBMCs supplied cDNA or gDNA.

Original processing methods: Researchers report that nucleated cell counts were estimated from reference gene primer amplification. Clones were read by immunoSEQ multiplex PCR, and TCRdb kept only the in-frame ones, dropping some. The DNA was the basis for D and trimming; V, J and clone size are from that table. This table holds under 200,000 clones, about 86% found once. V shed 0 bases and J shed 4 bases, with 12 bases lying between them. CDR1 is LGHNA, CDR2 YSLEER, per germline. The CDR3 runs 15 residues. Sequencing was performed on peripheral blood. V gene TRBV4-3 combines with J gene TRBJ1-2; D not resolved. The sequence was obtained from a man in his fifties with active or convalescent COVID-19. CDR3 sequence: CASSQELAEGYGYTF. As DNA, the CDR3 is TGCGCCAGCAGCCAAGAGTTGGCGGAGGGCTATGGCTACACCTTC.